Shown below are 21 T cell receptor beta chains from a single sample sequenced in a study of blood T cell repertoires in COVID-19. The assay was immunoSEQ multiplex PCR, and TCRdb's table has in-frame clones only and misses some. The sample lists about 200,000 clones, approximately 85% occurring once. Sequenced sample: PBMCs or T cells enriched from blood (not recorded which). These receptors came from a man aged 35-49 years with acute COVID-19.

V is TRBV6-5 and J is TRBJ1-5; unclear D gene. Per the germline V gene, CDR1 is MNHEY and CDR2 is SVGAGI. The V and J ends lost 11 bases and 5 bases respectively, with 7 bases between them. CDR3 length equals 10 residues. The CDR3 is CACGDQPQHF. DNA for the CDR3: TGTGCCTGCGGAGATCAGCCCCAGCATTTT.

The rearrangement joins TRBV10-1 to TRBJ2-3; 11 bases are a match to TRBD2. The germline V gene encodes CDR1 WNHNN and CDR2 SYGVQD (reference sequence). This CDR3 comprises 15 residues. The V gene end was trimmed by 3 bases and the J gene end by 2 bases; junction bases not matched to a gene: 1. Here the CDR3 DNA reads TGCGCCAGCAGTGATAGCGGGAGGGTCACAGATACGCAGTATTTT. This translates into CASSDSGRVTDTQYF.

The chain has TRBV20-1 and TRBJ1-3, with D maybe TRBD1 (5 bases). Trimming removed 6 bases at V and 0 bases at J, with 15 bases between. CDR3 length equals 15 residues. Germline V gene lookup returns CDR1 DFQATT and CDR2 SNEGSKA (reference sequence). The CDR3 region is CSASDRQSSGNTIYF. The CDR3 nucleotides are TGCAGTGCAAGTGACAGACAGAGCTCTGGAAACACCATATATTTT.

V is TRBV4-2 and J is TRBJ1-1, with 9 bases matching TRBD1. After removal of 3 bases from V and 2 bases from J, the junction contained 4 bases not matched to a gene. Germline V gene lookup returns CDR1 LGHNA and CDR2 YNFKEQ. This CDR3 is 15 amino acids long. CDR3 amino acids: CASSQPGQGNTEAFF. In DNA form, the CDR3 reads TGTGCCAGCAGCCAGCCGGGACAGGGTAACACTGAAGCTTTCTTT.

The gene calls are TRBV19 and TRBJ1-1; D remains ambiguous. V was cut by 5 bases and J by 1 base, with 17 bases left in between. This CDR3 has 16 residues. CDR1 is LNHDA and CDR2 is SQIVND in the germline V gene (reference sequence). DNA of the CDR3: TGTGCCAGTAGTCGATTGCCGGGTGGTCGGAACACTGAAGCTTTCTTT. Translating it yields CASSRLPGGRNTEAFF.

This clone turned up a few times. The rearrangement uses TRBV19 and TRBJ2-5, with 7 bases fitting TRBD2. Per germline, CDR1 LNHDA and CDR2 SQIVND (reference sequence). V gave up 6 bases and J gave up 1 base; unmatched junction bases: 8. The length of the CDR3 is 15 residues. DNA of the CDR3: TGTGCCAGTAGCCTAGCGGCGACTCTCCAAGAGACCCAGTACTTC. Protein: CASSLAATLQETQYF. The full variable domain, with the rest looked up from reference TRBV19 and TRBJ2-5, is DGGITQSPKYLFRKEGQNVTLSCEQNLNHDAMYWYRQDPGQGLRLIYYSQIVNDFQKGDIAEGYSVSREKKESFPLTVTSAQKNPTAFYLCASSLAATLQETQYFGPGTRLLVL.

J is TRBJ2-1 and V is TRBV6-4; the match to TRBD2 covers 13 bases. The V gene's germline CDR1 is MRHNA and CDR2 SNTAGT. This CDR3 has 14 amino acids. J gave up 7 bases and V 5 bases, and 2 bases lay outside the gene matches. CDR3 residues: CASSTSGRDNEQFF. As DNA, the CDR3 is TGTGCCAGCAGTACTAGCGGGAGGGATAATGAGCAGTTCTTC.

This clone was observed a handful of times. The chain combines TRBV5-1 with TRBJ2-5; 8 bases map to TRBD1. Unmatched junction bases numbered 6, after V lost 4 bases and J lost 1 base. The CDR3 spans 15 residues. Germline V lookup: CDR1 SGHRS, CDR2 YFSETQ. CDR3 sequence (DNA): TGCGCCAGCAGCCCAACCACAGGGGGCCAAGAGACCCAGTACTTC. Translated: CASSPTTGGQETQYF.

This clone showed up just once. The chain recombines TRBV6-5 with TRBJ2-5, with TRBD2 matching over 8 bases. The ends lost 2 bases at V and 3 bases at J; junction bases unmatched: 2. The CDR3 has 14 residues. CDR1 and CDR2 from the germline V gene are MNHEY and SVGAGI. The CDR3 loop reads CASSYTAGEETQYF. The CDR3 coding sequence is TGTGCCAGCAGTTACACAGCGGGGGAAGAGACCCAGTACTTC.

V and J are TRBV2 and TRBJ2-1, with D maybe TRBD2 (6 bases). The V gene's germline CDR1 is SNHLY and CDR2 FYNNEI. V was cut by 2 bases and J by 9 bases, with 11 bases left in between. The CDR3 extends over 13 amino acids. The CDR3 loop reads CASSETGLAEQFF. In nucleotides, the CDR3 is TGTGCCAGCAGTGAAACGGGACTCGCTGAGCAGTTCTTC.

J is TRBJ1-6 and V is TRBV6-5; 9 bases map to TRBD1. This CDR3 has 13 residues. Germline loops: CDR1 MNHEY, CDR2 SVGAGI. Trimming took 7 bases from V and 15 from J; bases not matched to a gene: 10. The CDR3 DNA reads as TGTGCCAGCATTTCCAGGGACAGGGATCGCCTCCACTTT. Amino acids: CASISRDRDRLHF.

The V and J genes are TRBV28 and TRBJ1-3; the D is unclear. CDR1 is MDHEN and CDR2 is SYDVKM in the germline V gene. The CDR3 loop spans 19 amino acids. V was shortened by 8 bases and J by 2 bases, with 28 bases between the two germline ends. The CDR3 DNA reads TGTGCCAGCGGAGAGGACCCGGACTACCACGCGCCTCCTGGAAACACCATATATTTT. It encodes CASGEDPDYHAPPGNTIYF.

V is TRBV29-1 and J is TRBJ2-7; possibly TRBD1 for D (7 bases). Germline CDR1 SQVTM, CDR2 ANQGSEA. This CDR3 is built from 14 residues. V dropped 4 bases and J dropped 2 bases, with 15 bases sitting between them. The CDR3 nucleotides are TGCAGCGTTGCGAGGGGGGACAGCACCTACGAGCAGTACTTC. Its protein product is CSVARGDSTYEQYF.

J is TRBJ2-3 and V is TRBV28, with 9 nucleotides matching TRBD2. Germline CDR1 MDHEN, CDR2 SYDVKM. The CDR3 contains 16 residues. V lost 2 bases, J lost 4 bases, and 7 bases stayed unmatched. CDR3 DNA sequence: TGTGCCAGCAGTTTAGAGGTGGCGGGAGGGTCAGATACGCAGTATTTT. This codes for CASSLEVAGGSDTQYF.

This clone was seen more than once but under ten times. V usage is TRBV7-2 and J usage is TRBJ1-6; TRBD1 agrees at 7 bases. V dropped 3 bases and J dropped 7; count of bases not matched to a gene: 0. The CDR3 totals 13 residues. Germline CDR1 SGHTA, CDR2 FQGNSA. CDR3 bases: TGTGCCAGCAGCTTCAGGGGGAATTCACCCCTCCACTTT. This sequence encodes CASSFRGNSPLHF. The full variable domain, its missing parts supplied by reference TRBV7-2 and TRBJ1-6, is GAGVSQSPSNKVTEKGKDVELRCDPISGHTALYWYRQSLGQGLEFLIYFQGNSAPDKSGLPSDRFSAERTGGSVSTLTIQRTQQEDSAVYLCASSFRGNSPLHFGNGTRLTVT.

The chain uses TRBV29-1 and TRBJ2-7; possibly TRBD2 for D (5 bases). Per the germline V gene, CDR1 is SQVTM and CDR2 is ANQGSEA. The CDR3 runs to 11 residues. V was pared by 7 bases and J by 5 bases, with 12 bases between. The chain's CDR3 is CSGTFGDEQYF. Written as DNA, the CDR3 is TGCAGCGGGACGTTCGGGGACGAGCAGTACTTC.

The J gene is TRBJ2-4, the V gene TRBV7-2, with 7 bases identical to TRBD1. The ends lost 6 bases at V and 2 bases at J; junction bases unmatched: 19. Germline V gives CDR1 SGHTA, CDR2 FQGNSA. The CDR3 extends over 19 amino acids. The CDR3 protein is CASSRPRDSDAETKNIQYF. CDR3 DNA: TGTGCCAGCAGTCGACCCCGGGACAGCGATGCGGAAACCAAAAACATTCAGTACTTC.

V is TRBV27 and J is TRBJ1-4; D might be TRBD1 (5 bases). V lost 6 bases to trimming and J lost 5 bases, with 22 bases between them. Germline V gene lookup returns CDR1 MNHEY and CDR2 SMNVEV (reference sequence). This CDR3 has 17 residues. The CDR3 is CASRQRPSSGVNEKLFF. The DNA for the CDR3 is TGTGCCAGCAGGCAGCGCCCCTCATCGGGGGTAAATGAAAAACTGTTTTTT.

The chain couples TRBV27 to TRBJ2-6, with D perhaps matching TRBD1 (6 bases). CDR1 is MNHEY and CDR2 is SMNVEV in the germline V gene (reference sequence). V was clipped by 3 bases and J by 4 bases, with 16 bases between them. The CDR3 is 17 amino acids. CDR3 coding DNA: TGTGCCAGCAGTTTTCAGGGGAGCTTGACCGGGGCCAACGTCCTGACTTTC. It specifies CASSFQGSLTGANVLTF.

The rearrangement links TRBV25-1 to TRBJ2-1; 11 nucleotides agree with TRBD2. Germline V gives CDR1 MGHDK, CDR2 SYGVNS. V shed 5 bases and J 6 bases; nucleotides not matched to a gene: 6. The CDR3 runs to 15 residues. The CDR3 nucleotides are TGTGCCAGCAGTCCACTGGGACTAGCGGTCAATGAGCAGTTCTTC. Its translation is CASSPLGLAVNEQFF.

The DNA for the CDR3 is TGCGCCAGCAGCCCGATCCGAAGTACTAGCGGTTCCTACGAGCAGTACTTC. Amino acid sequence: CASSPIRSTSGSYEQYF. The V and J genes are TRBV5-1 and TRBJ2-7; 8 bases are shared with TRBD2. CDR3 length: 17 residues. The ends lost 4 bases at V and 1 base at J; junction bases unmatched: 13. Germline CDR1 and CDR2: SGHRS and YFSETQ.